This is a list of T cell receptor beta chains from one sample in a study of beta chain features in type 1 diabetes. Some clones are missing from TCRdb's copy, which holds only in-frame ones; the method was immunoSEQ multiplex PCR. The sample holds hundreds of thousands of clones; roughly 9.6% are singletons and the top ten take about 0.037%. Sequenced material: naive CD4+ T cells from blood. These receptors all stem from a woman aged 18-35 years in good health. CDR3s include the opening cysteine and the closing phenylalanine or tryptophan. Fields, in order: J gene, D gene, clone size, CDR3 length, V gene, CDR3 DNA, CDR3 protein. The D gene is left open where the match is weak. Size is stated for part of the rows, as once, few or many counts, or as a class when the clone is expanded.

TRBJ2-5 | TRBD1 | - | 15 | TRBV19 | TGTGCCAGTACCCTTGGACAGGGCCCACAAGAGACCCAGTACTTC | CASTLGQGPQETQYF
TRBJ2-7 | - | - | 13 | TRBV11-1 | TGTGCCAGCAGCTTAGGCGAGTACCTCGAGCAGTACTTC | CASSLGEYLEQYF
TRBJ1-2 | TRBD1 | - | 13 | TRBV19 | TGTGCCAGTAGTGAGGACAGGGTCTATGGCTACACCTTC | CASSEDRVYGYTF
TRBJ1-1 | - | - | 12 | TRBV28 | TGTGCCAGCAGTTTTGCGGGGTTTGAAGCTTTCTTT | CASSFAGFEAFF
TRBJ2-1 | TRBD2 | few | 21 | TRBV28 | TGTGCCAGCAGTTTAAGGTATCTGGGAGTAGCGGGTACATCATCCTACAATGAGCAGTTCTTC | CASSLRYLGVAGTSSYNEQFF
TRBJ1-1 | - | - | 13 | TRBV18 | TGTGCCAGCTCACCAAAACGGGGGACTGAAGCTTTCTTT | CASSPKRGTEAFF
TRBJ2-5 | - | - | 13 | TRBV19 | TGTGCCAGTAGCCTCCTTAGCCAAGAGACCCAGTACTTC | CASSLLSQETQYF
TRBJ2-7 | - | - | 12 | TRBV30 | TGTGCCTGGAGTGTAATAGGGGACGAGCAGTACTTC | CAWSVIGDEQYF
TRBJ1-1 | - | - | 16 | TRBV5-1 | TGCGCCAGCAGCTTACTTGACTCGGATCAAGGCACTGAAGCTTTCTTT | CASSLLDSDQGTEAFF
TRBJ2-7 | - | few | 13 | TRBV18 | TGTGCCAGCTCACCAGGAGCCTTCTACGAGCAGTACTTC | CASSPGAFYEQYF
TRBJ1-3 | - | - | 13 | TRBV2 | TGTGCCAGCGGACAACGCTCTGGAAACACCATATATTTT | CASGQRSGNTIYF
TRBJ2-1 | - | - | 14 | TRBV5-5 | TGTGCCAGCAGCTTGATAACTAGTAGCGATGAGCAGTTCTTC | CASSLITSSDEQFF
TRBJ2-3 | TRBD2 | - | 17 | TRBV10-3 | TGTGCCATCAGTCGGTCTAAAGCGGGGGCTAACACAGATACGCAGTATTTT | CAISRSKAGANTDTQYF
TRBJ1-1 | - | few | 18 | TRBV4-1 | TGCGCCAGCAGCCAAGGCCCTGGGGATCGGGAGAGGAACCCTGAAGCTTTCTTT | CASSQGPGDRERNPEAFF
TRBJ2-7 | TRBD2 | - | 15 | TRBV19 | TGTGCCAGTAGTAGGAGACTAGCGGGAGGGAACGAGCAGTACTTC | CASSRRLAGGNEQYF
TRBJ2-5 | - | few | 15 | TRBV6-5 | TGTGCCAGCAGTCCCGGGGTTGTCATGGGAGAGACCCAGTACTTC | CASSPGVVMGETQYF
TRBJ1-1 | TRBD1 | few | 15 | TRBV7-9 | TGTGCCAGCAGCCCCCGACAGGGTTGGAACACTGAAGCTTTCTTT | CASSPRQGWNTEAFF
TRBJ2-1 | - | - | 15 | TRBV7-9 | TGTGCCAGCAGCTTATCACGGAGCTCCTACAATGAGCAGTTCTTC | CASSLSRSSYNEQFF
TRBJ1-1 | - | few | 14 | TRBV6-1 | TGTGCCAGCAGTGAAGCCGGAGCGAACACTGAAGCTTTCTTT | CASSEAGANTEAFF
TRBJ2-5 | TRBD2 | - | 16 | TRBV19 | TGTGCCAGTAGTCCGACCGGACTAGCGGGAACAGAGACCCAGTACTTC | CASSPTGLAGTETQYF
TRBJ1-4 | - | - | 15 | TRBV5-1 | TGCGCCAGCAGCTCCCTTGGAGGGACTAATGAAAAACTGTTTTTT | CASSSLGGTNEKLFF
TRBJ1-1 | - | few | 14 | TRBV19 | TGTGCCAGTAGTATAGTGTCAGGGAAGTTTGAAGCTTTCTTT | CASSIVSGKFEAFF
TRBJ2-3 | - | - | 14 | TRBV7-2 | TGTGCCAGCAGCTTAGCCCCAAGCACAGATACGCAGTATTTT | CASSLAPSTDTQYF
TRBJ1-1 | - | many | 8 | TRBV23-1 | TGCGCCGGCGGAGGAACTTTCTTT | CAGGGTFF
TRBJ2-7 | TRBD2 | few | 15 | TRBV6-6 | TGTGCCAGCAGTTCGGGACTAGCGGGAGTAAGCGAGCAGTACTTC | CASSSGLAGVSEQYF
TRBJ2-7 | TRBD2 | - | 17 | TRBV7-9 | TGTGCCAGCAGCTTAGGGGGACTAGCGGGTCTCAACTACGAGCAGTACTTC | CASSLGGLAGLNYEQYF
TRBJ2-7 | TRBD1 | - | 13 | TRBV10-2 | TGCGCCAGCCTCGCGGGGACAGGCTACGAGCAGTACTTC | CASLAGTGYEQYF
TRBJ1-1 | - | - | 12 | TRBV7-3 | TGTGCCAGCAGCTTGGCGGGGGGTGAAGCTTTCTTT | CASSLAGGEAFF
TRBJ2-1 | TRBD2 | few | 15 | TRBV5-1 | TGCGCCAGCACCCAAGGGACTAGCGGGAGTAATGAGCAGTTCTTC | CASTQGTSGSNEQFF
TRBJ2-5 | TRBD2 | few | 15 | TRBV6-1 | TGTGCCAGCAGCAGACTAGCGGGGGGATGGGAGACCCAGTACTTC | CASSRLAGGWETQYF
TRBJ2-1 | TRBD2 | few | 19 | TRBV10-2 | TGCGCCAGCAGTGAGTCGCTAGCGGGAGTAAACCACGGCTACAATGAGCAGTTCTTC | CASSESLAGVNHGYNEQFF
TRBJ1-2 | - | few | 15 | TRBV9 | TGTGCCAGCACCCCAACGGGGGGCACTAACTATGGCTACACCTTC | CASTPTGGTNYGYTF
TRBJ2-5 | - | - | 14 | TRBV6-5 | TGTGCCAGCAGTCGAACGCTATCCCAAGAGACCCAGTACTTC | CASSRTLSQETQYF
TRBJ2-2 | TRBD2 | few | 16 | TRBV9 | TGTGCCAGCAGCGTAGACACGGGAGGGCTGGCCGGGGAGCTGTTTTTT | CASSVDTGGLAGELFF
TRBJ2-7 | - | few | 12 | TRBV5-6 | TGTGCCAGCAGCTTGGGCGGATACGAGCAGTACTTC | CASSLGGYEQYF
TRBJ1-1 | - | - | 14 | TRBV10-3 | TGTGCCATCCATACGGAGGCAGCGAACACTGAAGCTTTCTTT | CAIHTEAANTEAFF
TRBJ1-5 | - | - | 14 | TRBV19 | TGTGCCAGTAGTATCTACAGTCACAATCAGCCCCAGCATTTT | CASSIYSHNQPQHF
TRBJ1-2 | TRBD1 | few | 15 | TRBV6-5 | TGTGCCAGCAGTTTCCAAACAGGGGCCAACTATGGCTACACCTTC | CASSFQTGANYGYTF
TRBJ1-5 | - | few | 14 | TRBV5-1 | TGCGCCAGCAGCTCCGGAGCAGACAATCAGCCCCAGCATTTT | CASSSGADNQPQHF
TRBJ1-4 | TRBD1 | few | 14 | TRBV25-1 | TGTGCCAGCAGTGCGTGGGACAGTAATGAAAAACTGTTTTTT | CASSAWDSNEKLFF
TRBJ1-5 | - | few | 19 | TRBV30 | TGTGCCTGGAGTGGGGGGCAGCGACGCCGCGCAACGATTAATCAGCCCCAGCATTTT | CAWSGGQRRRATINQPQHF
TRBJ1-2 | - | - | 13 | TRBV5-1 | TGCGCCAGCACCAGGGACACCGAATACGGCTACACCTTC | CASTRDTEYGYTF
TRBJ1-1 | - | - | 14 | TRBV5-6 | TGTGCCAGCAGCTTTTGGAGGGGTGGCACTGAAGCTTTCTTT | CASSFWRGGTEAFF
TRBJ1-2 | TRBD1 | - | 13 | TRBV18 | TGTGCCAGCTCACCAGAGGGGGCCCGAGGCTACACCTTC | CASSPEGARGYTF
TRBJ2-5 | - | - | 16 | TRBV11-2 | TGTGCCAGCAGCTTAGTCCGGGGGTCCCCGAGAGAGACCCAGTACTTC | CASSLVRGSPRETQYF